The text below deals with one T cell receptor (beta chain). Its matching antigen is unknown. The data stem from a study of Ad26.COV2.S vaccination and SARS-CoV-2 variants. Study in general: Ad26.COV2.S, an intramuscular injection, was given once or twice 56 days apart.

Study-wide results and limits: Responses of T cells in total may have been underestimated by the TCR breadth and depth analyses. Recipients of vaccine and of placebo showed similar breadth of their non-spike TCR repertoires.

V lost 3 bases to trimming and J lost 7 bases; unmatched junction nucleotides: 1. The CDR3 runs 14 residues. The germline V gene has CDR1 MNHEY and CDR2 SMNVEV (reference sequence). TCRdb keeps only in-frame clones here, not all; method: immunoSEQ multiplex PCR. The table lists 200,000 to 250,000 clones, more than 75% of them singletons. Treatment specified: over 15 received Ad26.COV2.S at low or high dose, single or two shots; roughly five received placebo; per-sample allocation not given. The samples were gathered on day 63 after the first injection of vaccine or placebo. What was given as vaccine was an Ad26 vector encoding Wuhan-strain SARS-CoV-2 spike.

The sequence was obtained from a person between 18 and 59 years old who received the Ad26.COV2.S COVID-19 vaccine or a placebo. V gene TRBV27 combines with J gene TRBJ1-6; 9 bases agree with TRBD1. The sequenced sample was peripheral blood, obtained in a trial of Ad26.COV2.S vaccine versus placebo. The CDR3 nucleotides read TGTGCCAGCAGTTTTGGACAGGGGAATTCACCCCTCCACTTT. Amino acid sequence: CASSFGQGNSPLHF.